The present T cell receptor (beta chain) was sequenced within a study of T-cell reconstitution after alpha-beta-depleted transplantation in children. In this sample, this clonotype is medium-sized. Its target is unknown. TCRbeta library construction was performed incorporating unique molecular identifiers. TCRdb used MiXCR to reprocess the PCR reads, holding one entry per CDR3 protein. The repertoire holds a few thousand distinct CDR3 sequences, with roughly 24% as singletons. Study conclusions and caveats: T-cell counts and diversity were attributed mostly to newly produced T cells one year after transplant. High day-60 TCRbeta diversity in some patients came from surviving recipient T cells and thymic progenitors. Approximately two months post-transplant, alpha-beta T cells reportedly originated from several hundred expanded graft clones.

The sequencing here drew on PBMCs, mostly from graft donor cells, taken 60 days after TCRalphabeta/CD19-depleted stem cell transplant. The TCR sequence derives from a boy under two years old who had a stem cell transplant for acute myeloid leukemia, so the T cells may come from the graft donor.

CDR3 DNA: TGTGCCAGCAGACCATCCGGGGCCAACGTCCTGACTTTC. It is translated as CASRPSGANVLTF. The V gene is TRBV9, the J gene TRBJ2-6, with no clear D. Germline V gene sequence: CDR1 SGDLS, CDR2 YYNGEE. CDR3 length: 13 residues. V shed 5 bases and J shed 4 bases, with 7 bases lying between them.